One sample yielded the 3 T cell receptor beta chains listed below, sequenced in a study of monozygotic twins with inflammatory bowel disease. No DNA is given; TCRdb re-called the 5' RACE reads and lists each CDR3 protein once. This table lists 330,000 or so distinct CDR3 sequences. The sequenced material came from blood. The source is a human donor with ulcerative colitis or Crohn's disease, or a healthy co-twin of an affected twin (not recorded which).

This chain uses TRBV20-1 with TRBJ2-7; TCRdb's D call, TRBD2, is unchecked because there is no DNA. The CDR3 has 14 amino acids. CDR1 is DFQATT and CDR2 is SNEGSKA in the germline V gene (reference sequence). CDR3 sequence reads: CSAAEKRGIYEQYF.

The chain links TRBV6-1 to TRBJ1-4; TCRdb's D call of TRBD1 is untestable without DNA. The CDR3 runs 16 residues. The V gene's germline CDR1 is MNHNS and CDR2 SASEGT. CDR3 protein: CASSRRLGQETEKLFF.

The chain carries TRBV19 and TRBJ1-1. There are 15 residues in the CDR3. Germline lookup yields CDR1 LNHDA and CDR2 SQIVND (reference sequence). CDR3 region: CASSMDLQKNTEAFF.